This T cell receptor beta chain was captured by sequencing in a study of neurological immune-mediated disorders. The cDNA came from 5'RACE with 10-nucleotide random UMIs. TCRdb reanalysed the 5' RACE reads using MiXCR and keeps one entry per CDR3 protein. Of some 60,000 distinct CDR3 sequences in the sample, roughly 10% are singletons; the top ten hold around 13%. The time point: longitudinal time-point 2. Volunteers at a blood bank in Maryland, USA, were the healthy controls. This clonotype was found many times. The antigen is not known. Study outcomes and limitations: TCR-beta repertoires seemed private in all groups, with no expanded CDR3 amino acid sequences shared. The most TCR clonal expansion was seen in HTLV-1-associated myelopathy, and the least was seen in multiple sclerosis, which fell below healthy controls.

The sequenced material came from PBMCs. The TCR originated in a man in his thirties or forties in good health.

CDR3 protein: CASSPGALLSNQPQHF. As DNA, the CDR3 is TGTGCCAGCAGCCCCGGGGCACTCCTTAGCAATCAGCCCCAGCATTTT. The chain couples TRBV27 to TRBJ1-5, with TRBD1 as a possible D gene (5 bases). The V end lost 6 bases, the J end lost 0 bases, and 15 bases lay between the germline ends. The germline gives CDR1 MNHEY, CDR2 SMNVEV (reference sequence). The CDR3 consists of 16 residues.